A single TCR beta chain is shown here with its context. The specificity of this receptor is unknown. Per-nucleotide qualities are absent, and no much larger clonotype sits a single base away. The trim is 6 bases for V and 5 bases for J, with a gap of 20 bases between the germline ends. From the cysteine through the phenylalanine, the CDR3 covers 15 amino acids. Only the CDR3 DNA stays, 45 bases, in frame from base 1. Based on the germline V gene, the CDR1 and CDR2 sequences are SNHLY and FYNNEI. Each clonotype received, on average, around 9.6x coverage in deep resolution sequencing performed on a MiSeq, where the target depth lay between 1 in 1 million and 1 in 200,000 T cells. The immunoSEQ hsTCRB Kit was used to generate TCR beta libraries. On the authors' methods: The data were analyzed with ImmunoSEQ Analyzer and ImmunoSEQ Data Assistant, and V, D and J gene assignments followed IMGT definitions. Clonality, which ranges from 0 to 1, was calculated as one minus the normalized Shannon entropy of productive rearrangement frequencies. Only overrepresented clonotypes making up at least 0.05% of the repertoire of each patient were included in the public clonotype analysis. Roughly 13 repertoires from age-matched healthy donors, obtained from immuneACCESS, served as clonality controls. TCRdb re-hosts the immuneACCESS table, in-frame sequences only. Its copies lack some clones; in the studies checked, an unresolved V gene accounts for under half of them, and the cause for the rest is not known. The D gene and trimming were derived from the DNA, and the V and J assignments and clone size from that table. The sample table holds a few hundred thousand clones, of which 60% to 80% were seen once. The top ten clonotypes cover 6% to 6.5% of the sample.

For TCR beta library preparation, 1.5 to 2 micrograms of genomic DNA was extracted from cryopreserved PBMCs. High-throughput TCR beta sequencing was performed on longitudinal blood samples from CLL patients receiving ibrutinib monotherapy. The patients took part in an open-label, single-center phase 2 trial of ibrutinib monotherapy. This sample stems from a study of cytotoxic CD8 clonotypes in ibrutinib-treated CLL (dated by TCRdb to the early 2020s). Looking at the study overall: The cohort included roughly 15 treatment-naive and ten to eleven relapsed/refractory patients; 17 were IGHV unmutated. Partial responses were observed in about 25 patients and complete responses in 2; after a median follow-up of 68 months, remission was maintained in 14 patients and progression was observed in approximately 12. Samples at response were collected after a median of approximately twelve months of treatment, with a range of roughly 6 to 40 months. An average of approximately 260,000 productive templates and about 100,000 productive rearrangements was obtained per sample. Of the roughly 81 people in the trial, 25 to 30 had longitudinal samples available. Cryopreserved peripheral blood mononuclear cells were obtained prior to treatment, at the time of response, and at either disease progression or sustained remission. All remission and progressive disease samples were collected while patients were still receiving ibrutinib.

Paper-wide results and their limitations: Public clonotypes were rare and either contracted or stayed stable during treatment, and the rise in clonality at ibrutinib response reflected the expansion of private clonotypes. Sampling times were not matched between sustained-remission and progressing patients, and lymph node repertoires were not studied. An increase in clonality was observed at ibrutinib response, with clonality remaining stable during sustained remission and falling back toward baseline at progression. Baseline clonality exceeded that of age-matched healthy donors and correlated strongly with circulating CD8+ T-cell counts.

Specimen: PBMCs, collected after 36 months of ibrutinib treatment. The TCR comes from a human donor with chronic lymphocytic leukemia. The chain is encoded by TRBV2 joined to TRBJ2-7; the D gene is perhaps TRBD2, on 6 matching bases. The DNA reads as follows: TGTGCCAGCAGGTACCGACTAGTCCTTATCCACGAGCAGTACTTC. This gives the protein CASRYRLVLIHEQYF. Extended through the reference TRBV2 and TRBJ2-7 proteins, this CDR3 yields the full variable domain: EPEVTQTPSHQVTQMGQEVILRCVPISNHLYFYWYRQILGQKVEFLVSFYNNEISEKSEIFDDQFSVERPDGSNFTLKIRSTKLEDSAMYFCASRYRLVLIHEQYFGPGTRLTVT.